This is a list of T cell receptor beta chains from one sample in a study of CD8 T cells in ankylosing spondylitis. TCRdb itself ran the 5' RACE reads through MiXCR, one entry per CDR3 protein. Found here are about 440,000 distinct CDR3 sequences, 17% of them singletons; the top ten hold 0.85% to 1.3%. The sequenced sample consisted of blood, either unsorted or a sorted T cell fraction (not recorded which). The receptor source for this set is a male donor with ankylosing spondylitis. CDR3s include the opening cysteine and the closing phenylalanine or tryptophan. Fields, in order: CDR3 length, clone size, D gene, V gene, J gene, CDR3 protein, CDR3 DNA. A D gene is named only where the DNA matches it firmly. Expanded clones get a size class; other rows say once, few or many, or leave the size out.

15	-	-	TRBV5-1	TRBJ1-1	CASSPGGPRSTEAFF	TGCGCCAGCAGCCCCGGGGGCCCACGGAGCACTGAAGCTTTCTTT
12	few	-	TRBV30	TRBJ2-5	CAWSQGGETQYF	TGTGCCTGGAGCCAGGGGGGGGAGACCCAGTACTTC
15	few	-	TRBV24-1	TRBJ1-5	CATSDTTGPNQPQHF	TGTGCCACCAGTGATACGACAGGACCCAATCAGCCCCAGCATTTT
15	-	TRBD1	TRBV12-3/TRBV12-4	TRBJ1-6	CASSRGQGENSPLHF	TGTGCCAGCAGTCGTGGACAGGGAGAAAATTCACCCCTCCACTTT
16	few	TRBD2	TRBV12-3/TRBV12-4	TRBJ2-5	CASSLGPSGGGETQYF	TGTGCCAGCAGTTTAGGCCCTAGCGGGGGCGGTGAGACCCAGTACTTC
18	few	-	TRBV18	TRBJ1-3	CASSTTDSASISGNTIYF	TGTGCCAGCTCGACCACGGACAGCGCATCTATCTCTGGAAACACCATATATTTT
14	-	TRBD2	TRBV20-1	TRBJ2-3	CSARGSGSTDTQYF	TGCAGTGCTAGAGGTAGCGGGAGCACAGATACGCAGTATTTT
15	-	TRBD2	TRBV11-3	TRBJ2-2	CASSTGLADTGELFF	TGTGCCAGCAGCACGGGACTAGCAGACACCGGGGAGCTGTTTTTT
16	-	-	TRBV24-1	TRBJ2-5	CATSDLEVAGRETQYF	TGTGCCACCAGTGATTTGGAGGTGGCGGGGCGAGAGACCCAGTACTTC
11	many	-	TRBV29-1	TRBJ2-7	CSVSENYEQYF	TGCAGCGTTTCAGAGAACTACGAGCAGTACTTC
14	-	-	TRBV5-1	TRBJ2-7	CASSLRISSYEQYF	TGCGCCAGCAGCTTGCGGATCAGCTCCTACGAGCAGTACTTC
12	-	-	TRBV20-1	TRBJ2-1	CSAEPEGGEQFF	TGCAGTGCAGAACCGGAAGGGGGTGAGCAGTTCTTC
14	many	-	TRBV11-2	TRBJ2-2	CASSLDRLAGELFF	TGTGCCAGCAGCTTAGATCGACTAGCCGGGGAGCTGTTTTTT
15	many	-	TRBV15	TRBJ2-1	CATSIEGGSYNEQFF	TGTGCCACCAGTATCGAGGGAGGCTCCTACAATGAGCAGTTCTTC
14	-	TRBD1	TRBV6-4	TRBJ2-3	CASSEGTGADTQYF	TGTGCCAGCAGTGAGGGGACAGGGGCAGATACGCAGTATTTT
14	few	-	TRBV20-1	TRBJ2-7	CSAPLPWGSYEQYF	TGCAGTGCCCCACTCCCGTGGGGCTCCTACGAGCAGTACTTC
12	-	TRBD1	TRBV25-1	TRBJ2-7	CASGTGGYEQYF	TGTGCCAGCGGGACAGGGGGCTACGAGCAGTACTTC
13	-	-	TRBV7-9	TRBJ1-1	CASSLVGVSEAFF	TGTGCCAGCAGCTTAGTGGGGGTTTCTGAAGCTTTCTTT
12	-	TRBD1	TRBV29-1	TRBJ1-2	CSGQGLRSGYTF	TGCAGCGGACAGGGATTGAGGAGTGGCTACACCTTC
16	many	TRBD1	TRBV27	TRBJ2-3	CASSRTGTGPLATQYF	TGTGCCAGCAGCCGAACCGGGACAGGGCCCCTCGCTACGCAGTATTTT
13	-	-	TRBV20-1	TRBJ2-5	CSAREQISETQYF	TGCAGTGCTAGAGAACAGATCTCGGAGACCCAGTACTTC
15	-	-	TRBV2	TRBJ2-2	CASKGEGRNTGELFF	TGTGCCAGCAAGGGAGAGGGCAGAAACACCGGGGAGCTGTTTTTT
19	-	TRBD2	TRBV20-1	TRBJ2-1	CSARPTGTSGLSSYNEQFF	TGCAGTGCTAGACCGACCGGGACTAGCGGGTTAAGCTCCTACAATGAGCAGTTCTTC
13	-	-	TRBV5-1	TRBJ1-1	CASTQGGGAEAFF	TGCGCCAGCACCCAAGGAGGGGGTGCTGAAGCTTTCTTT
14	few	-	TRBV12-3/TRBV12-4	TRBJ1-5	CASSHDGSNQPQHF	TGTGCCAGCAGTCATGACGGTAGCAATCAGCCCCAGCATTTT
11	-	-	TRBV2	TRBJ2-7	CASSQVSEQYF	TGTGCCAGCAGTCAGGTGTCCGAGCAGTACTTC
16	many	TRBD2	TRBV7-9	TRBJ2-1	CASSPNLAGGQNEQFF	TGTGCCAGCAGCCCGAATCTAGCGGGAGGGCAGAATGAGCAGTTCTTC
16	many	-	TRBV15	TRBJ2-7	CATSRDPGTTLYEQYF	TGTGCCACCAGCAGAGATCCCGGGACCACACTTTACGAGCAGTACTTC
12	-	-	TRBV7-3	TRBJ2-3	CASSQSPDTQYF	TGTGCCAGCAGCCAAAGCCCAGATACGCAGTATTTT
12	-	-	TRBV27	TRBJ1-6	CASGKYNSPLHF	TGTGCCAGCGGGAAGTATAATTCACCCCTCCACTTT
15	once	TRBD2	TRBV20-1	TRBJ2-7	CSAKGLAGNSYEQYF	TGCAGTGCAAAGGGACTAGCGGGAAACTCCTACGAGCAGTACTTC
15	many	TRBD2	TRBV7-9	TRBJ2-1	CASSLGTSGLNEQFF	TGTGCCAGCAGCTTAGGGACTAGCGGGCTTAATGAGCAGTTCTTC
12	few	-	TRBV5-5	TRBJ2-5	CASSLEKETQYF	TGTGCCAGCAGCTTGGAGAAAGAGACCCAGTACTTC
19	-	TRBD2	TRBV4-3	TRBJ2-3	CASSQRSLRREGAGDTQYF	TGCGCCAGCAGCCAGAGGTCATTGAGGCGGGAGGGAGCTGGAGATACGCAGTATTTT
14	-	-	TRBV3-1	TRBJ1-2	CASIGRGVNYGYTF	TGTGCCAGCATCGGACGTGGGGTTAACTATGGCTACACCTTC
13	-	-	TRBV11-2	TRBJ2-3	CASTPSQADTQYF	TGTGCCAGCACCCCGTCGCAGGCAGATACGCAGTATTTT
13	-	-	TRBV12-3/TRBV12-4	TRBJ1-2	CASSYQGSYGYTF	TGTGCCAGCAGTTACCAGGGAAGCTATGGCTACACCTTC
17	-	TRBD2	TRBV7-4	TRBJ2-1	CASSLTDSGGECNEQFF	TGTGCCAGCAGCTTAACCGATAGCGGGGGGGAATGCAATGAGCAGTTCTTC
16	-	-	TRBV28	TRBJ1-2	CASSPYRSPGTYGYTF	TGTGCCAGCAGTCCATACAGATCCCCCGGGACTTACGGCTACACCTTC
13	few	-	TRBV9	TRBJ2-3	CASSVRSRDTQYF	TGTGCCAGCAGCGTAAGATCAAGAGATACGCAGTATTTT
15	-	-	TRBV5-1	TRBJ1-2	CASSSRTTGDYGYTF	TGCGCCAGCAGCTCCCGTACGACGGGGGACTATGGCTACACCTTC
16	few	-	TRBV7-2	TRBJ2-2	CASSPRVGRNTGELFF	TGTGCCAGCAGCCCCCGGGTGGGGCGAAACACCGGGGAGCTGTTTTTT
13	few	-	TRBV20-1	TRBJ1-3	CSASGSWGNTIYF	TGCAGTGCTTCCGGGTCCTGGGGAAACACCATATATTTT
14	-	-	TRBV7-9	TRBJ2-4	CASSPQGTGDIQYF	TGTGCCAGCAGCCCTCAGGGGACGGGGGACATTCAGTACTTC
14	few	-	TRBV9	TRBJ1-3	CASSAPSSGNTIYF	TGTGCCAGCAGCGCACCCAGCTCTGGAAACACCATATATTTT
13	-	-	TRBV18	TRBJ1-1	CASSQQANTEAFF	TGTGCCAGCTCACAACAAGCGAACACTGAAGCTTTCTTT
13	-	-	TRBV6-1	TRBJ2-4	CASRTGSKNIQYF	TGTGCCAGCAGGACAGGTTCCAAAAACATTCAGTACTTC
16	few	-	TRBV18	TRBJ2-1	CASSPAMVALYNEQFF	TGTGCCAGCTCACCAGCGATGGTAGCTTTGTACAATGAGCAGTTCTTC
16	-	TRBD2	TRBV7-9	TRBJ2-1	CASSLIELAGGKEQFF	TGTGCCAGCAGCTTAATCGAACTAGCGGGGGGTAAAGAGCAGTTCTTC
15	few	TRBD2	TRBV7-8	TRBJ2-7	CASSLGGSAISEQYF	TGTGCCAGCAGCTTAGGCGGGAGTGCCATCTCCGAGCAGTACTTC
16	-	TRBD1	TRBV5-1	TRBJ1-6	CASSSGKTGSNSPLHF	TGCGCCAGCAGCTCCGGGAAGACAGGGAGTAATTCACCCCTCCACTTT
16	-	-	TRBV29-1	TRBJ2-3	CSARGRDRTLTDTQYF	TGCAGCGCCCGAGGTAGGGACCGAACCTTAACAGATACGCAGTATTTT
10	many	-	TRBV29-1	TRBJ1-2	CSVDSQGYTF	TGCAGCGTTGATTCGCAAGGCTACACCTTC
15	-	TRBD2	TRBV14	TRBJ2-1	CASSQFSGKNNEQFF	TGTGCCAGCAGCCAATTTAGCGGGAAGAACAATGAGCAGTTCTTC